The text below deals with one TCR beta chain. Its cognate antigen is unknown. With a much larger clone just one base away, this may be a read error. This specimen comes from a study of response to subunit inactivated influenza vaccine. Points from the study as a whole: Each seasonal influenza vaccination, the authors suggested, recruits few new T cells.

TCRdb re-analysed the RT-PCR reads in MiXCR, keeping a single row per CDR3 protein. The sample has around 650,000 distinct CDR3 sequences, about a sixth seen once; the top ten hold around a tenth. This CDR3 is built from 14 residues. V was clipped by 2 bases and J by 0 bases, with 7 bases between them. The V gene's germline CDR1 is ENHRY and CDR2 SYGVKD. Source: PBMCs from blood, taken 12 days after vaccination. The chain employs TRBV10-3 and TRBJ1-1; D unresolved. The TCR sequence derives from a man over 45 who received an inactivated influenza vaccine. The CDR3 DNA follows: TGTGCCATCAGTGAGGGAGGCGTGAACACTGAAGCTTTCTTT. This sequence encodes CAISEGGVNTEAFF.